This TCR beta chain came from a study of regulatory T cells in long-lasting Graves disease. This clonotype was seen more than once but under ten times. Regarding time point: newly diagnosed GD, antithyroid drugs for less than 3 months. Extracted RNA from PBMCs served as the source of the TCR library. Arm-PCR of CDR3 regions and iRepertoire HTBI primers were the basis on which TCR beta libraries were built. Via MiXCR, TCRdb re-called the multiplex PCR reads, giving one row per CDR3 protein. The sample lists around 450,000 distinct CDR3 sequences; about 15% were seen once. This CDR3 comprises 16 residues. V shed 3 bases and J shed 6 bases, with 19 bases lying between them. Germline V gene sequence: CDR1 SGHRS, CDR2 YFSETQ. This sample was also put to use in a study of T cells in Graves' hyperthyroidism and ophthalmopathy.

The chain has TRBV5-1 and TRBJ2-1, with D tentatively TRBD1 (6 bases). The clonotype originates from a woman aged 30 to 39 with Graves disease. Source: peripheral blood mononuclear cells (PBMCs), taken at new diagnosis, from a patient treated with antithyroid drugs. Here the CDR3 DNA reads TGCGCCAGCAGCTCCGAAGGACAGTTAGGGGCCAATGAGCAGTTCTTC. Translated, it gives CASSSEGQLGANEQFF.